What follows are 24 T cell receptor beta chains derived from one specimen sequenced in a study of OX40 agonist ivuxolimab in advanced cancers. Here immunoSEQ multiplex PCR was the method, and the copy in TCRdb shows in-frame clones only, minus some. This sample has some 52,000 clones, with just under 95% found just once. The input for sequencing was CD4+ or CD8+ T cells sorted from blood, taken in a trial of the OX40 agonist ivuxolimab. The receptors originated from an adult with an advanced solid tumor such as melanoma, head and neck, liver or kidney cancer.

This clone was counted a few times. The chain carries TRBV29-1 and TRBJ1-1; no definite D call. The CDR3 spans 12 residues. V was clipped by 4 bases and J by 6 bases, with 12 bases between them. Per the germline V gene, CDR1 is SQVTM and CDR2 is ANQGSEA. The CDR3 region has the DNA TGCAGCGTTGGGCCGCCCGGGGCTGAAGCTTTCTTT. Protein sequence: CSVGPPGAEAFF.

The V gene is TRBV7-6, the J gene TRBJ1-2; possibly TRBD1 for D (5 bases). The ends were cut back, 2 bases at V and 6 bases at J, with 13 bases in the middle. CDR3 length: 14 residues. Germline V lookup: CDR1 SGHVS, CDR2 FNYEAQ. Written as DNA, the CDR3 is TGTGCCAGCAGCTTAATGGTGGGGCAGAATGGCTACACCTTC. This encodes CASSLMVGQNGYTF.

This chain joins TRBV7-9 and TRBJ2-7; D gene ambiguous. CDR1 and CDR2 from the germline V gene are SEHNR and FQNEAQ (reference sequence). Trimming removed 1 base at V and 6 bases at J, with 7 bases between. CDR3 size: 12 residues. This chain's CDR3 is CASSLVGSEQYF. The CDR3 region has the DNA TGTGCCAGCAGCTTAGTGGGTTCCGAGCAGTACTTC.

The chain carries TRBV5-6 and TRBJ2-1; a weak D match, TRBD2 (5 bases). The length of the CDR3 is 16 residues. Trimming took off 1 base at V and 4 bases at J, with 15 bases between the two ends. Germline V gives CDR1 SGHDT, CDR2 YYEEEE. This CDR3 is CASSLYRRGLYNEQFF. CDR3 in DNA: TGTGCCAGCAGCTTGTACCGTCGCGGGCTTTACAATGAGCAGTTCTTC.

The V gene is TRBV11-2, the J gene TRBJ2-1; D remains unclear. Per germline, CDR1 SGHAT and CDR2 FQNNGV. This CDR3 has 15 residues. Trimming pared 6 bases from V and 1 base from J, leaving 13 bases between. The CDR3 region is CASSAASGSYNEQFF. In DNA, the CDR3 is TGTGCCAGCAGTGCTGCTAGTGGATCCTACAATGAGCAGTTCTTC.

The V and J genes are TRBV2 and TRBJ1-4; no clear D. The germline V gene has CDR1 SNHLY and CDR2 FYNNEI. V was cut by 1 base and J by 4 bases, with 10 bases left in between. The CDR3 is 15 amino acids. CDR3 DNA: TGTGCCAGCAGTGAAGGGTCTCGTCTTAATGAAAAACTGTTTTTT. The encoded protein is CASSEGSRLNEKLFF.

The CDR3: CASSPFLRAVGVTDTQYF. The CDR3 DNA is TGTGCCAGCAGCCCCTTTTTGCGGGCCGTCGGGGTAACAGATACGCAGTATTTT. The chain carries TRBV7-8 and TRBJ2-3; maybe TRBD2 (5 bases). V was shortened by 5 bases and J by 3 bases, with 24 bases between the two germline ends. From germline, CDR1 is SGHVS and CDR2 FQNEAQ. The CDR3 totals 18 residues.

This sequence joins TRBV7-2 and TRBJ2-5, with 8 bases aligning to TRBD1. Germline lookup yields CDR1 SGHTA and CDR2 FQGNSA. With 1 base clipped from V and 5 bases from J, the junction kept 6 bases outside the gene matches. This CDR3 is 15 amino acids long. In DNA, the CDR3 is TGTGCCAGCAGCTTAGGTCAGGGGGCTCGGGAGACCCAGTACTTC. It yields the protein CASSLGQGARETQYF.

The chain is built from TRBV7-6 and TRBJ2-2; D is undetermined. The CDR3 is made up of 17 amino acids. V lost 0 bases and J lost 1, with 12 bases in between. The germline gives CDR1 SGHVS, CDR2 FNYEAQ. Written as DNA, the CDR3 is TGTGCCAGCAGCTTAGCGTTGGCCCACTGGAACACCGGGGAGCTGTTTTTT. Its translation is CASSLALAHWNTGELFF.

The chain is built from TRBV7-8 and TRBJ1-3, with unresolved D. CDR1 is SGHVS, CDR2 FQNEAQ, per germline. The length of the CDR3 is 16 residues. V lost 3 bases and J lost 0, with 12 bases in between. CDR3 sequence (DNA): TGTGCCAGCAGCTTGGTCAGTGGTTCCTCTGGAAACACCATATATTTT. Protein product: CASSLVSGSSGNTIYF.

This chain joins TRBV4-1 and TRBJ2-7; D perhaps matches TRBD1 (5 bases). Germline values: CDR1 MGHRA, CDR2 YSYEKL. The germline V and J ends were trimmed by 4 bases and 2 bases, with 9 bases remaining between them. The CDR3 is made up of 13 amino acids. CDR3 in amino acids: CASSRTRTYEQYF. The CDR3 bases are TGCGCCAGCAGCCGGACACGGACCTACGAGCAGTACTTC.

This clone was seen only once. The chain couples TRBV18 to TRBJ2-5; D is ambiguous. CDR3 length: 14 residues. Germline V gene sequence: CDR1 KGHSH, CDR2 LQKENI. V was trimmed by 2 bases and J by 0 bases, leaving 7 bases between them. The CDR3, as DNA: TGTGCCAGCTCACCATTTCAGAACCAAGAGACCCAGTACTTC. It specifies CASSPFQNQETQYF.

The chain recombines TRBV30 with TRBJ1-3; D gene unclear. Germline V gene lookup returns CDR1 GTSNPN and CDR2 SVGIG (reference sequence). This CDR3 is 14 amino acids long. V was shortened by 4 bases and J by 4 bases, with 14 bases between the two germline ends. The CDR3 DNA sequence: TGTGCCTGGACCCCGGATGCTCTGGGAAACACCATATATTTT. Translated: CAWTPDALGNTIYF.

The chain has TRBV19 and TRBJ1-5, with D possibly TRBD1 on 6 matching bases. This CDR3 region has 16 residues. V lost 3 bases and J 0 bases, leaving 12 bases between the germline ends. CDR1 is LNHDA and CDR2 is SQIVND in the germline V gene (reference sequence). CDR3 protein: CASSILGATSNQPQHF. The CDR3 region has the DNA TGTGCCAGTAGTATCCTGGGGGCGACTAGCAATCAGCCCCAGCATTTT.

V gene TRBV7-9 combines with J gene TRBJ2-1; no reliable D call. CDR3 length: 16 amino acids. Germline V gene lookup returns CDR1 SEHNR and CDR2 FQNEAQ (reference sequence). V dropped 0 bases and J dropped 0 bases, with 9 bases sitting between them. CDR3 residues: CASSLAGLSSYNEQFF. The CDR3 nucleotides are TGTGCCAGCAGCTTAGCAGGGTTGAGCTCCTACAATGAGCAGTTCTTC.

The rearrangement joins TRBV4-3 to TRBJ2-2, with a tentative D call TRBD1 (6 bases). Germline-derived CDR1 and CDR2 are LGHNA and YSLEER. This CDR3 has 15 residues. V dropped 1 base and J dropped 6 bases, with 12 bases sitting between them. The CDR3 is CASSQGHTGSGELFF. CDR3 bases: TGCGCCAGCAGCCAAGGACACACAGGGTCCGGGGAGCTGTTTTTT.

This clone was seen a single time. The rearrangement links TRBV9 to TRBJ2-1; D is ambiguous. Trimming took 0 bases from V and 5 from J, leaving 18 bases between them. The CDR3 totals 17 residues. CDR1 and CDR2 (germline): SGDLS, YYNGEE. The CDR3 loop reads CASSVASTIALDNEQFF. CDR3 bases: TGTGCCAGCAGCGTAGCCTCTACGATCGCCCTGGACAATGAGCAGTTCTTC.

The CDR3 region is CAWRDLGAGNTGELFF. Written as DNA, the CDR3 is TGTGCCTGGAGGGACTTGGGAGCGGGGAACACCGGGGAGCTGTTTTTT. V and J are TRBV30 and TRBJ2-2; perhaps TRBD2 as D (6 bases). The ends were cut back, 3 bases at V and 1 base at J, with 15 bases in the middle. Germline loops: CDR1 GTSNPN, CDR2 SVGIG (reference sequence). The CDR3 has 16 residues.

The chain uses TRBV2 and TRBJ2-7; TRBD1 aligns across 7 bases. In germline, CDR1 is SNHLY, CDR2 FYNNEI. This CDR3 comprises 13 residues. The J segment lost 2 bases and the V segment lost 6 bases, leaving 4 bases of the junction unmatched. In DNA, the CDR3 is TGTGCCAGCAGGGCAGGGGGTGCCTACGAGCAGTACTTC. This encodes CASRAGGAYEQYF.

The genes are TRBV13 and TRBJ2-1; D is unresolved. The CDR3 consists of 12 residues. Deletions cut 4 bases from V and 8 bases from J, with 9 bases between. From germline, CDR1 is PRHDT and CDR2 FYEKMQ (reference sequence). CDR3 sequence (DNA): TGTGCCAGCAGCTCAGAGGACCATGAGCAGTTCTTC. It encodes CASSSEDHEQFF.

The V and J genes are TRBV28 and TRBJ2-1; TRBD2 matches 11 bases. After removal of 5 bases from V and 2 bases from J, the junction contained 5 bases not matched to a gene. This CDR3 spans 16 amino acids. Germline CDR1 reads MDHEN; CDR2 reads SYDVKM. In DNA form, the CDR3 reads TGTGCCAGCAGTCCCCTGACTAGCGGGGCCTACAATGAGCAGTTCTTC. Protein: CASSPLTSGAYNEQFF.

The chain recombines TRBV7-9 with TRBJ2-7; TRBD1 agrees at 8 bases. The length of the CDR3 is 13 residues. Trimming took 4 bases from V and 5 from J; bases not matched to a gene: 4. Germline-derived CDR1 and CDR2 are SEHNR and FQNEAQ (reference sequence). CDR3 residues: CASSSGQGNEQYF. CDR3 sequence (DNA): TGTGCCAGCAGCTCCGGACAGGGAAACGAGCAGTACTTC.

The chain links TRBV10-3 to TRBJ1-3; D is perhaps TRBD1 (5 bases). The germline V gene has CDR1 ENHRY and CDR2 SYGVKD. Trimming pared 1 base from V and 1 base from J, leaving 17 bases between. This CDR3 is 18 amino acids long. The CDR3 protein is CAISEFEPGLSSGNTIYF. CDR3 bases: TGTGCCATCAGTGAGTTTGAACCAGGGTTATCTTCTGGAAACACCATATATTTT.

The CDR3 sequence: CASSLDGGEAYGELFF. The CDR3 nucleotides are TGTGCCAGCAGCTTAGATGGGGGCGAAGCCTACGGGGAGCTGTTTTTT. The genes are TRBV7-2 and TRBJ2-2; the D gene is possibly TRBD1 (6 bases). V lost 1 base, J lost 7 bases, and 16 bases lay in between. CDR1 SGHTA and CDR2 FQGNSA come from the germline V gene. There are 16 residues in the CDR3.